These 20 T cell receptor beta chains originate from one sample sequenced in a study of cytomegalovirus exposure and HLA in healthy donors. Assay used: immunoSEQ multiplex PCR; TCRdb lists only in-frame clones, some missing. The sample lists fewer than 250,000 clones, 75% to 90% seen once, with roughly 6% in the top ten. Sequences were obtained from PBMCs. Every receptor here comes from a woman between 18 and 29 years old in good health and CMV-seronegative.

This chain uses TRBV6-6 with TRBJ1-1; 8 nucleotides match TRBD1. The trim removed 6 bases at V and 4 bases at J, leaving 7 bases unmatched. Germline loops: CDR1 MNHNY, CDR2 SVGAGI (reference sequence). This CDR3 has 14 amino acids. The CDR3 loop reads CASSSSDRGTEAFF. The CDR3 DNA reads as TGTGCCAGCAGCTCCTCCGACAGGGGCACTGAAGCTTTCTTT.

The chain links TRBV30 to TRBJ1-2; TRBD1 is a possible D gene (5 bases). V lost 0 bases to trimming and J lost 8 bases, with 16 bases between them. This CDR3 has 14 residues. The germline V gene encodes CDR1 GTSNPN and CDR2 SVGIG (reference sequence). The CDR3: CAWSVGYGTGGYTF. CDR3 nucleotide sequence: TGTGCCTGGAGTGTAGGTTATGGGACGGGCGGCTACACCTTC. The whole variable domain, remainder taken from reference TRBV30 and TRBJ1-2, is SQTIHQWPATLVQPVGSPLSLECTVEGTSNPNLYWYRQAAGRGLQLLFYSVGIGQISSEVPQNLSASRPQDRQFILSSKKLLLSDSGFYLCAWSVGYGTGGYTFGSGTRLTVV.

This clone showed up just once. The chain recombines TRBV15 with TRBJ2-4, with D unresolved. CDR3 length equals 14 residues. Trimming took off 1 base at V and 7 bases at J, with 11 bases between the two ends. Germline V gene sequence: CDR1 LNHNV, CDR2 YYDKDF (reference sequence). The CDR3 coding sequence is TGTGCCACCAGCAGAGTAAGAATTTCGAACATTCAGTACTTC. This sequence encodes CATSRVRISNIQYF. Full variable domain (outside the CDR3, taken from reference TRBV15 and TRBJ2-4): DAMVIQNPRYQVTQFGKPVTLSCSQTLNHNVMYWYQQKSSQAPKLLFHYYDKDFNNEADTPDNFQSRRPNTSFCFLDIRSPGLGDTAMYLCATSRVRISNIQYFGAGTRLSVL.

This clone was picked up a small number of times. This rearrangement joins TRBV2 to TRBJ1-5, with 9 bases matching TRBD1. The germline CDR1 and CDR2 sequences are SNHLY and FYNNEI. This CDR3 is 14 amino acids long. V lost 6 bases and J lost 7; bases outside the gene matches: 7. CDR3 nucleotides: TGTGCCAGCAGACCGGGACAGGGTTTCCAGCCCCAGCATTTT. Its protein product is CASRPGQGFQPQHF.

This chain uses TRBV27 with TRBJ1-1; D not certain. The CDR3 is made up of 14 amino acids. The germline V and J ends were trimmed by 3 bases and 0 bases, with 8 bases remaining between them. CDR1 MNHEY and CDR2 SMNVEV come from the germline V gene (reference sequence). The CDR3 loop is CASSFNRMNTEAFF. Here the CDR3 DNA reads TGTGCCAGCAGTTTTAACAGAATGAACACTGAAGCTTTCTTT.

This clone occurred a few times. This chain links TRBV5-4 with TRBJ2-2; D is ambiguous. V lost 2 bases and J 8 bases, leaving 4 bases between the germline ends. Germline V gene lookup returns CDR1 SGHNT and CDR2 YYREEE (reference sequence). CDR3 size: 11 residues. The DNA of the CDR3 is TGTGCCAGCAGCTTTTGGGGGGAGCTGTTTTTT. Its translation is CASSFWGELFF.

The chain joins TRBV5-1 to TRBJ2-1, with 7 bases identical to TRBD2. Trimming removed 3 bases from V and 8 bases from J; junction bases left unmatched: 14. The CDR3 loop spans 16 amino acids. The germline V gene has CDR1 SGHRS and CDR2 YFSETQ. The CDR3 DNA sequence: TGCGCCAGCAGCTCGGGACTATTAGCCGATTCGGATGAGCAGTTCTTC. Amino acid sequence: CASSSGLLADSDEQFF. Based on the CDR3 plus reference TRBV5-1 and TRBJ2-1, the full variable domain is KAGVTQTPRYLIKTRGQQVTLSCSPISGHRSVSWYQQTPGQGLQFLFEYFSETQRNKGNFPGRFSGRQFSNSRSEMNVSTLELGDSALYLCASSSGLLADSDEQFFGPGTRLTVL.

The V call is TRBV30, the J call TRBJ2-1, with 9 nucleotides matching TRBD1. The CDR3 runs to 12 residues. Germline-derived CDR1 and CDR2 are GTSNPN and SVGIG (reference sequence). V was pared by 3 bases and J by 11 bases, with 5 bases of the junction left unmatched. This CDR3 is CAWRPGTGKQFF. The CDR3 region has the DNA TGTGCCTGGAGACCCGGGACAGGGAAGCAGTTCTTC.

In DNA form, the CDR3 reads TGTGCCAGCAGTGAACGGGGATTAGCCAAAAACATTCAGTACTTC. It codes for CASSERGLAKNIQYF. V usage is TRBV2 and J usage is TRBJ2-4, with a weak D call TRBD2 (5 bases). Germline CDR1 SNHLY, CDR2 FYNNEI. This CDR3 comprises 15 residues. With 2 bases removed from V and 0 bases from J, the gap between germline ends came to 8 bases.

The chain joins TRBV9 to TRBJ2-1; D is ambiguous. V gave up 0 bases and J gave up 8 bases, with 6 bases separating them. The CDR3 is made up of 12 amino acids. The germline CDR1 and CDR2 sequences are SGDLS and YYNGEE. The CDR3 nucleotides are TGTGCCAGCAGCGTAGAAGGCGATGAGCAGTTCTTC. Translation gives CASSVEGDEQFF. The variable domain in full, completed from reference TRBV9 and TRBJ2-1, reads DSGVTQTPKHLITATGQRVTLRCSPRSGDLSVYWYQQSLDQGLQFLIQYYNGEERAKGNILERFSAQQFPDLHSELNLSSLELGDSALYFCASSVEGDEQFFGPGTRLTVL.

This clone was observed a few times. The V gene is TRBV30, the J gene TRBJ2-1, with D hard to call. Germline lookup yields CDR1 GTSNPN and CDR2 SVGIG (reference sequence). V was trimmed by 2 bases and J by 6 bases, leaving 8 bases between them. CDR3 size: 12 residues. The CDR3 bases are TGTGCCTGGAGTTCTGGCATCAATGAGCAGTTCTTC. This gives the protein CAWSSGINEQFF.

This sequence joins TRBV19 and TRBJ1-4, with a tentative D call TRBD1 (5 bases). Trimming pared 7 bases from V and 3 bases from J, leaving 15 bases between. Germline loops: CDR1 LNHDA, CDR2 SQIVND (reference sequence). The CDR3 sequence is 15 residues long. CDR3 region: CASNRGRTSNEKLFF. The CDR3 bases are TGTGCCAGTAATCGGGGACGAACGTCTAATGAAAAACTGTTTTTT.

J is TRBJ2-7 and V is TRBV27; TRBD2 matches 10 bases. The CDR3 consists of 14 residues. The junction had 4 bases not matched to a gene; V was cut back by 1 base and J by 7 bases. From germline, CDR1 is MNHEY and CDR2 SMNVEV (reference sequence). Written as DNA, the CDR3 is TGTGCCAGCAGTTTATTAGCGGGAGGAAATGAGCAGTACTTC. Protein sequence: CASSLLAGGNEQYF.

The genes are TRBV10-3 and TRBJ2-7; 11 positions agree with TRBD2. V dropped 3 bases and J dropped 3; count of bases not matched to a gene: 7. Germline values: CDR1 ENHRY, CDR2 SYGVKD. The CDR3 runs 16 residues. CDR3: CAISDPGLAGGYEQYF. The CDR3 coding sequence is TGTGCCATCAGTGACCCAGGCCTAGCGGGGGGCTACGAGCAGTACTTC.

The chain carries TRBV27 and TRBJ2-1, with D perhaps TRBD1 or TRBD2 (5 bases each). Germline V CDR1 and CDR2: MNHEY, SMNVEV (reference sequence). V dropped 1 base and J dropped 7 bases, with 11 bases sitting between them. The CDR3 is 14 amino acids. The CDR3 here is CASSLWQGANEQFF. CDR3 coding DNA: TGTGCCAGCAGTTTATGGCAGGGAGCGAATGAGCAGTTCTTC.

The gene calls are TRBV28 and TRBJ2-6; the D is unclear. The CDR3 covers 15 residues. V was trimmed by 5 bases and J by 4 bases, leaving 12 bases between them. Germline CDR1 is MDHEN and CDR2 is SYDVKM. This CDR3 is CASSGRARGANVLTF. Here the CDR3 DNA reads TGTGCCAGCAGTGGCCGGGCGCGGGGGGCCAACGTCCTGACTTTC. The whole variable domain, filled in from reference TRBV28 and TRBJ2-6, reads DVKVTQSSRYLVKRTGEKVFLECVQDMDHENMFWYRQDPGLGLRLIYFSYDVKMKEKGDIPEGYSVSREKKERFSLILESASTNQTSMYLCASSGRARGANVLTFGAGSRLTVL.

This clone was counted a single time. This chain links TRBV14 with TRBJ2-5; D ambiguous. Trimming left V 1 base short and J 3 bases short, with 3 bases between. The CDR3 runs to 12 residues. Germline values: CDR1 SGHDN, CDR2 FVKESK. The CDR3 DNA reads as TGTGCCAGCAGCCAAGTAAAAGAGACCCAGTACTTC. Amino acids: CASSQVKETQYF.

CDR3 nucleotides: TGCGCCAGCAGCCGGGGGGCAGGGGCCATCAATGAGCAGTTCTTC. Amino acids: CASSRGAGAINEQFF. The chain has TRBV4-1 and TRBJ2-1; TRBD1 or TRBD2 may be the D gene (6 bases each). Looked up from germline, CDR1 is MGHRA and CDR2 is YSYEKL. V lost 4 bases and J 6 bases, leaving 16 bases between the germline ends. CDR3 length: 15 residues.

The chain employs TRBV27 and TRBJ2-1, with a weak D call TRBD1 (6 bases). Trimming cost V 6 bases and J 1 base, with 13 bases left between them. The CDR3 is 15 amino acids. Germline CDR1 and CDR2: MNHEY and SMNVEV (reference sequence). The CDR3 loop is CASSRGQSSYNEQFF. CDR3 nucleotide sequence: TGTGCCAGCAGCCGTGGACAGTCTTCCTACAATGAGCAGTTCTTC.

V is TRBV7-6 and J is TRBJ1-1; D gene uncertain. CDR1 and CDR2 (germline): SGHVS, FNYEAQ. The CDR3 runs 14 residues. The ends were cut back, 0 bases at V and 5 bases at J, with 10 bases in the middle. The chain's CDR3 is CASSLAGGRTEAFF. Written as DNA, the CDR3 is TGTGCCAGCAGCTTAGCGGGCGGGAGAACTGAAGCTTTCTTT. Using reference TRBV7-6 and TRBJ1-1 for the parts outside the CDR3, the full variable domain is GAGVSQSPRYKVTKRGQDVALRCDPISGHVSLYWYRQALGQGPEFLTYFNYEAQQDKSGLPNDRFSAERPEGSISTLTIQRTEQRDSAMYRCASSLAGGRTEAFFGQGTRLTVV.